This is a list of T cell receptor beta chains from one sample in a study of shared clonotypes between healthy human individuals. The table came from immunoSEQ multiplex PCR; TCRdb's copy has only in-frame clones and leaves some out. The sample holds about 180,000 clones, about 93% seen once. Material for sequencing was naive CD4+ T cells sorted from blood. The receptors were gathered from a woman aged 25 to 39 in good health. The CDR3 runs from the conserved cysteine through the conserved F or W. A D gene is named only where the DNA matches it firmly. Clone size appears in some rows only: once, few, many, or a class for an expanded clone.

d_gene: .; j_gene: TRBJ2-5; abundance: .; v_gene: TRBV28; CDR3aa: CASRQDPVETQYF; CDR3nt: TGTGCCAGCCGACAGGACCCGGTGGAGACCCAGTACTTC
d_gene: .; j_gene: TRBJ1-1; abundance: .; v_gene: TRBV19; CDR3aa: CASSPGFMNTEAFF; CDR3nt: TGTGCCAGTAGTCCGGGCTTTATGAACACTGAAGCTTTCTTT
d_gene: .; j_gene: TRBJ1-5; abundance: .; v_gene: TRBV28; CDR3aa: CASSLSGRQPQHF; CDR3nt: TGTGCCAGCAGTTTAAGCGGGCGTCAGCCCCAGCATTTT
d_gene: .; j_gene: TRBJ1-1; abundance: .; v_gene: TRBV19; CDR3aa: CATEEGNAAFF; CDR3nt: TGTGCCACCGAGGAAGGGAATGCGGCTTTCTTT
d_gene: TRBD2; j_gene: TRBJ2-1; abundance: .; v_gene: TRBV7-2; CDR3aa: CASSFPRTSGRAEQFF; CDR3nt: TGTGCCAGCAGCTTCCCCAGGACTAGCGGGAGGGCTGAGCAGTTCTTC
d_gene: .; j_gene: TRBJ2-7; abundance: .; v_gene: TRBV28; CDR3aa: CASSWGAREQYF; CDR3nt: TGTGCCAGCAGTTGGGGGGCTCGGGAGCAGTACTTC
d_gene: .; j_gene: TRBJ1-3; abundance: .; v_gene: TRBV5-4; CDR3aa: CASSYGDKISGNTIYF; CDR3nt: TGTGCCAGCAGCTACGGGGACAAAATCTCTGGAAACACCATATATTTT
d_gene: .; j_gene: TRBJ2-7; abundance: once; v_gene: TRBV29-1; CDR3aa: CSVEGGGGPSYEQYF; CDR3nt: TGCAGCGTTGAGGGGGGTGGGGGCCCCTCCTACGAGCAGTACTTC
d_gene: TRBD1; j_gene: TRBJ1-1; abundance: .; v_gene: TRBV6-6; CDR3aa: CASSPGQGNTEAFF; CDR3nt: TGTGCCAGCAGCCCGGGACAGGGGAACACTGAAGCTTTCTTT
d_gene: .; j_gene: TRBJ1-4; abundance: .; v_gene: TRBV6-1; CDR3aa: CASSGTRTVATNEKLFF; CDR3nt: TGTGCCAGCAGTGGAACAAGGACAGTCGCAACTAATGAAAAACTGTTTTTT
d_gene: TRBD1; j_gene: TRBJ1-2; abundance: .; v_gene: TRBV19; CDR3aa: CASSVLDRVDYGYTF; CDR3nt: TGTGCCAGTAGTGTATTGGACAGGGTCGACTATGGCTACACCTTC
d_gene: .; j_gene: TRBJ1-5; abundance: few; v_gene: TRBV29-1; CDR3aa: CSVKTGDKPQHF; CDR3nt: TGCAGCGTGAAGACGGGGGATAAGCCCCAGCATTTT
d_gene: .; j_gene: TRBJ2-1; abundance: .; v_gene: TRBV28; CDR3aa: CASSSSGSYNEQFF; CDR3nt: TGTGCCAGCAGTTCGTCAGGGTCCTACAATGAGCAGTTCTTC
d_gene: .; j_gene: TRBJ1-1; abundance: .; v_gene: TRBV28; CDR3aa: CASQVLNTEAFF; CDR3nt: TGTGCCAGTCAGGTTTTGAACACTGAAGCTTTCTTT
d_gene: .; j_gene: TRBJ1-2; abundance: .; v_gene: TRBV4-1; CDR3aa: CASSQDRWRGYTF; CDR3nt: TGCGCCAGCAGCCAAGATCGGTGGAGGGGCTACACCTTC
d_gene: .; j_gene: TRBJ2-7; abundance: .; v_gene: TRBV5-1; CDR3aa: CASSLDTYEQYF; CDR3nt: TGCGCCAGCAGCTTGGACACCTACGAGCAGTACTTC
d_gene: TRBD1; j_gene: TRBJ1-1; abundance: .; v_gene: TRBV6-5; CDR3aa: CASRLLGTGGEAFF; CDR3nt: TGTGCCAGCAGATTATTAGGGACAGGGGGTGAAGCTTTCTTT
d_gene: .; j_gene: TRBJ1-1; abundance: once; v_gene: TRBV6-6; CDR3aa: CASRPPLETEAFF; CDR3nt: TGTGCCAGCAGGCCCCCCCTGGAAACTGAAGCTTTCTTT
d_gene: TRBD1; j_gene: TRBJ2-7; abundance: .; v_gene: TRBV28; CDR3aa: CASCGQGAYRGYEQYF; CDR3nt: TGTGCCAGCTGCGGACAGGGGGCCTATAGGGGCTACGAGCAGTACTTC
d_gene: .; j_gene: TRBJ2-5; abundance: .; v_gene: TRBV18; CDR3aa: CASSRGRGQETQYF; CDR3nt: TGTGCCAGCTCTCGGGGACGGGGCCAAGAGACCCAGTACTTC
d_gene: TRBD1; j_gene: TRBJ2-4; abundance: .; v_gene: TRBV19; CDR3aa: CASSNQAGQGASTKNIQYF; CDR3nt: TGTGCCAGTAGTAACCAGGCGGGACAGGGGGCGTCGACCAAAAACATTCAGTACTTC
d_gene: TRBD1; j_gene: TRBJ2-7; abundance: .; v_gene: TRBV28; CDR3aa: CASSPSDRGLHEQYF; CDR3nt: TGTGCCAGCAGTCCCTCGGACAGGGGGCTCCACGAGCAGTACTTC
d_gene: TRBD2; j_gene: TRBJ2-5; abundance: .; v_gene: TRBV9; CDR3aa: CASSVLAGGQETQYF; CDR3nt: TGTGCCAGCAGCGTTCTAGCGGGAGGCCAAGAGACCCAGTACTTC
d_gene: .; j_gene: TRBJ2-7; abundance: .; v_gene: TRBV2; CDR3aa: CASSEVLELGYEQYF; CDR3nt: TGTGCCAGCAGTGAAGTTCTAGAGCTGGGCTACGAGCAGTACTTC
d_gene: .; j_gene: TRBJ2-3; abundance: .; v_gene: TRBV20-1; CDR3aa: CSVKPGLFLYF; CDR3nt: TGCAGTGTTAAACCGGGCCTTTTTTTGTATTTT
d_gene: TRBD2; j_gene: TRBJ2-5; abundance: .; v_gene: TRBV7-9; CDR3aa: CASSYIAGAETQYF; CDR3nt: TGTGCCAGCAGCTATATAGCGGGAGCGGAGACCCAGTACTTC
d_gene: TRBD1; j_gene: TRBJ1-2; abundance: .; v_gene: TRBV5-1; CDR3aa: CASTLEGAQGYTF; CDR3nt: TGCGCCAGCACCCTCGAGGGGGCACAGGGCTACACCTTC
d_gene: .; j_gene: TRBJ2-7; abundance: few; v_gene: TRBV2; CDR3aa: CASSRNPEGAHEQYF; CDR3nt: TGTGCCAGCAGCCGGAACCCGGAGGGGGCGCACGAGCAGTACTTC
d_gene: .; j_gene: TRBJ2-1; abundance: .; v_gene: TRBV30; CDR3aa: CAWIRKWGRSYNEQFF; CDR3nt: TGTGCCTGGATCCGCAAGTGGGGAAGATCCTACAATGAGCAGTTCTTC
d_gene: .; j_gene: TRBJ2-2; abundance: once; v_gene: TRBV4-1; CDR3aa: CASSQGPGRNTGELFF; CDR3nt: TGCGCCAGCAGCCAAGGCCCGGGACGAAACACCGGGGAGCTGTTTTTT
d_gene: .; j_gene: TRBJ2-7; abundance: .; v_gene: TRBV27; CDR3aa: CASSFLASNEQYF; CDR3nt: TGTGCCAGCAGTTTTCTAGCTTCCAACGAGCAGTACTTC
d_gene: TRBD2; j_gene: TRBJ2-7; abundance: .; v_gene: TRBV4-1; CDR3aa: CASSQTSGSSLYEQYF; CDR3nt: TGCGCCAGCAGCCAAACTAGCGGGAGCAGCCTCTACGAGCAGTACTTC
d_gene: .; j_gene: TRBJ2-7; abundance: .; v_gene: TRBV18; CDR3aa: CASSPPGFGYEQYF; CDR3nt: TGTGCCAGCTCACCACCGGGGTTCGGATACGAGCAGTACTTC
d_gene: .; j_gene: TRBJ1-5; abundance: .; v_gene: TRBV2; CDR3aa: CASKHRTLSGQPQHF; CDR3nt: TGTGCCAGCAAACACAGGACCCTCTCCGGACAGCCCCAGCATTTT
d_gene: TRBD2; j_gene: TRBJ2-5; abundance: .; v_gene: TRBV6-1; CDR3aa: CASSEATSGRYLIETQYF; CDR3nt: TGTGCCAGCAGTGAAGCGACTAGCGGGAGGTACCTGATTGAGACCCAGTACTTC
d_gene: .; j_gene: TRBJ1-2; abundance: .; v_gene: TRBV2; CDR3aa: CASSERLTGKGYTF; CDR3nt: TGTGCCAGCAGTGAAAGGTTAACAGGGAAGGGCTACACCTTC
d_gene: .; j_gene: TRBJ1-1; abundance: .; v_gene: TRBV5-1; CDR3aa: CASSLGTKNTEAFF; CDR3nt: TGCGCCAGCAGCTTGGGGACTAAGAACACTGAAGCTTTCTTT
d_gene: .; j_gene: TRBJ1-3; abundance: .; v_gene: TRBV6-5; CDR3aa: CASSYYGGNTIYF; CDR3nt: TGTGCCAGCAGTTACTACGGGGGAAACACCATATATTTT
d_gene: TRBD2; j_gene: TRBJ2-7; abundance: .; v_gene: TRBV11-1; CDR3aa: CASSSSAGAYEQYF; CDR3nt: TGTGCCAGCAGCTCTTCAGCGGGAGCCTACGAGCAGTACTTC